The clone carrying this T cell receptor beta chain has at least ten counts. Other DNA sequences in this specimen translate into the identical CDR3. The study recruited people aged about 18 to 90 years across roughly 25 US areas. This sample stems from a study of blood T cell repertoires in COVID-19. Study processing details: Cell counts per sample came from amplifying reference gene primers. Measured with immunoSEQ multiplex PCR; TCRdb has only the in-frame clones, and not every one. V, J and clone size derive from that table, while D and trimming were established from the DNA sequence. The sample has 210,000 or so clones, under 90% seen once. Trimming cost V 3 bases and J 5 bases, with 4 bases left between them. CDR3 length equals 12 residues. Germline lookup yields CDR1 MNHEY and CDR2 SMNVEV (reference sequence).

The receptor comes from a woman aged 45-65 years with acute COVID-19. Sequencing input: PBMCs or T cells enriched from blood (not recorded which). The rearrangement links TRBV27 to TRBJ2-2, with D hard to call. CDR3 protein: CASSFSTGELFF. The DNA for the CDR3 is TGTGCCAGCAGTTTTAGTACCGGGGAGCTGTTTTTT.